Ten or more counts support the clone carrying this TCR beta chain. These data come from a study of regulatory T cells in long-lasting Graves disease. Time point defined: newly diagnosed GD, antithyroid drugs for less than 3 months. After RNA was extracted from PBMCs, the TCR library was made from it. iRepertoire HTBI primers and Arm-PCR of CDR3 regions built TCR beta libraries. In TCRdb, the multiplex PCR reads were re-called with MiXCR into one record per CDR3 protein. The sample lists about 440,000 distinct CDR3 sequences; approximately 16% were seen once. These data also featured in a second study, about T cells in Graves' hyperthyroidism and ophthalmopathy. From that paper: Ophthalmopathy, as predicted by the model, came a median approximately 6.5 months after the prediction.

The sample consisted of peripheral blood mononuclear cells (PBMCs), taken at new diagnosis, from a patient treated with antithyroid drugs. The sequence was collected from a woman aged 25 to 39 with Graves disease.

The CDR3 spells CASSWTATNEKLFF. The CDR3 DNA reads as TGTGCCAGCAGCTGGACAGCAACTAATGAAAAACTGTTTTTT. The J gene is TRBJ1-4, the V gene TRBV12-3 or TRBV12-4; tentatively, D is TRBD1 (6 bases). Trimming took 6 bases from V and 0 from J, leaving 8 bases between them. The CDR3 runs to 14 residues.